This TCR beta chain is drawn from a study of cytomegalovirus exposure and HLA in healthy donors. Study details: An early release of data contained 80 million to 85 million unique TCRs, which came from HLA-typed donors.

Both 60 Vbeta primers and 13 Jbeta primers went into the PCR. The repertoire was sequenced with immunoSEQ multiplex PCR; TCRdb's copy has only in-frame clones and lacks some. The sample includes about 150,000 clones, 70% to 80% of them seen just once. This CDR3 has 13 amino acids. CDR1 is MNHEY and CDR2 is SMNVEV in the germline V gene (reference sequence). V lost 3 bases to trimming and J lost 8 bases, with 13 bases between them. Sequencing was done on a sample of PBMCs. The receptor comes from a woman aged 40-49 years in good health and CMV-seronegative. V and J are TRBV27 and TRBJ1-2, with D tentatively TRBD1 (5 bases). Here the CDR3 reads CASSFRQGHGYTF. CDR3 DNA sequence: TGTGCCAGCAGTTTCAGGCAGGGCCACGGCTACACCTTC.